This T cell receptor beta chain is drawn from a study of OX40 agonist ivuxolimab in advanced cancers. Drawing of blood for sampling happened at baseline, at cycle 4 day 1, and at cycle 7 day 1. Method: immunoSEQ multiplex PCR; TCRdb's copy keeps in-frame clones and lacks some. The table shows 40,000 to 50,000 clones, with 84% occurring only once. Germline V CDR1 and CDR2: SGHDT, YYEEEE. The V gene lost 5 bases and the J gene lost 7 bases, with 16 bases spanning the gap. The CDR3 is 14 residues long. General study findings and limits: Expanded peripheral T-cell antigen specificity went undetermined.

On this clone itself: Its antigen remains unknown.

This clonotype was obtained from an adult with an advanced solid tumor such as melanoma, head and neck, liver or kidney cancer. This chain connects TRBV5-6 to TRBJ1-5, with a possible D match to TRBD1 (6 bases). The sequencing here drew on CD4+ or CD8+ T cells sorted from blood, taken in a trial of the OX40 agonist ivuxolimab. The CDR3 DNA follows: TGTGCCAGCAGATTACAGGGTGGAGGACAGCCCCAGCATTTT. It yields the protein CASRLQGGGQPQHF.